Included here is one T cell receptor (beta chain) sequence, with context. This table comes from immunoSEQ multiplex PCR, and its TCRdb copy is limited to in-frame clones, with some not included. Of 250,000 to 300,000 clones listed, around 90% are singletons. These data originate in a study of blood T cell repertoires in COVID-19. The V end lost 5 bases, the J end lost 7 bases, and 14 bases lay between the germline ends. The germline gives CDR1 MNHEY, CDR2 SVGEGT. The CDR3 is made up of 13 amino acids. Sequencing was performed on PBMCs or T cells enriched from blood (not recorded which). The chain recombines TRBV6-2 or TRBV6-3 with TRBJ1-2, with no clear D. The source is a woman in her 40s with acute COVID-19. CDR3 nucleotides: TGTGCCAGCAGTACGGCGGGGTCTGGTGGCTACACCTTC. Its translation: CASSTAGSGGYTF.